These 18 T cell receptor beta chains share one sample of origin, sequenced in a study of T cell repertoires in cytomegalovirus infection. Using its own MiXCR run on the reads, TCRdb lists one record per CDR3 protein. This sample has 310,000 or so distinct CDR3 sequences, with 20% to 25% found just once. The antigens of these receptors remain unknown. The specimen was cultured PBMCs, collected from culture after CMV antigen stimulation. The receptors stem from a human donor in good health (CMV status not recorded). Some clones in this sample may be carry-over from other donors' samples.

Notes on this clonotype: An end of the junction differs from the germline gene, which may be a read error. The CDR3 is CAGSLGQGSNQPQHF. DNA of the CDR3: TGTGCCGGCAGCTTAGGACAGGGCAGCAATCAGCCCCAGCATTTT. The chain links TRBV7-8 to TRBJ1-5; 8 nucleotides align to TRBD1. The CDR3 consists of 15 residues. Germline lookup yields CDR1 SGHVS and CDR2 FQNEAQ.

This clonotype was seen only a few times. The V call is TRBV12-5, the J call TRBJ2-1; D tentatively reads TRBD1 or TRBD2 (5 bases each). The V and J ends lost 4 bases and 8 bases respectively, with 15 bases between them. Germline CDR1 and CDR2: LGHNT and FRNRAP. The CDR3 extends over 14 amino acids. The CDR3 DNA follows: TGTGCTAGTGGTTCCCCCCGTGGGGGATATGAGCAGTTCTTC. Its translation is CASGSPRGGYEQFF. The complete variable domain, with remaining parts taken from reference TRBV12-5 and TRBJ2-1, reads DARVTQTPRHKVTEMGQEVTMRCQPILGHNTVFWYRQTMMQGLELLAYFRNRAPLDDSGMPKDRFSAEMPDATLATLKIQPSEPRDSAVYFCASGSPRGGYEQFFGPGTRLTVL.

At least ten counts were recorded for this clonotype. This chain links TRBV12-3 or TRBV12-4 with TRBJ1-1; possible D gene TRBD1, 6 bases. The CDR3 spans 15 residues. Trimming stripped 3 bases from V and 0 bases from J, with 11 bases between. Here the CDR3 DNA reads TGTGCCAGCAGTTTGACCCAGGGGCTGAACACTGAAGCTTTCTTT. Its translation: CASSLTQGLNTEAFF.

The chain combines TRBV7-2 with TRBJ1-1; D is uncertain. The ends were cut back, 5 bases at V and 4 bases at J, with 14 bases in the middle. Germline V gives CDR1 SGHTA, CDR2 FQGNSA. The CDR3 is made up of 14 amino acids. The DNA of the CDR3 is TGTGCCAGCAGCCAGACCAGGTGGGGCACTGAAGCTTTCTTT. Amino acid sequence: CASSQTRWGTEAFF.

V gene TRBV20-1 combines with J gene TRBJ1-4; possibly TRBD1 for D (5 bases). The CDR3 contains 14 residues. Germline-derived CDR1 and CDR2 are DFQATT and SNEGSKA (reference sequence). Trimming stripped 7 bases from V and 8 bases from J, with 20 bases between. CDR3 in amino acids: CSVTGTQNQEKLFF. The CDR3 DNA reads TGCAGTGTGACCGGGACCCAAAACCAAGAAAAACTGTTTTTT.

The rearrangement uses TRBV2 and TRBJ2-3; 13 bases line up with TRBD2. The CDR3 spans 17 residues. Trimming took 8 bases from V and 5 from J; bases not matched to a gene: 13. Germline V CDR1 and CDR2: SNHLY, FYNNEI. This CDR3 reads CASRKRTSGGSVDTQYF. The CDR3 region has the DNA TGTGCCAGCCGGAAACGGACTAGCGGGGGTTCTGTAGATACGCAGTATTTT.

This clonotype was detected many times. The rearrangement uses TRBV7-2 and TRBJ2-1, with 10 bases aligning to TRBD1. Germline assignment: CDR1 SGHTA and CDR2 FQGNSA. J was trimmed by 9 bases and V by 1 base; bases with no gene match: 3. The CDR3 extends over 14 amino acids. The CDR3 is CASSLGQGAIEQFF. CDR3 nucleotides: TGTGCCAGCAGCTTAGGACAGGGGGCGATTGAGCAGTTCTTC.

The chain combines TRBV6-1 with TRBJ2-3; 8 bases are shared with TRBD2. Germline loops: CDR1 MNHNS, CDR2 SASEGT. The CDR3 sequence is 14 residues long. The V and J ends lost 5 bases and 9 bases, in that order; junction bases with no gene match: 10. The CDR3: CASSPLTGGETQYF. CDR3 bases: TGTGCCAGCAGTCCCTTAACGGGAGGGGAGACGCAGTATTTT.

The CDR3 here is CASSVVSGNIQFDEQFF. CDR3 nucleotides: TGTGCCAGCAGCGTAGTTAGCGGGAATATCCAATTCGATGAGCAGTTCTTC. The chain combines TRBV9 with TRBJ2-1; 8 bases line up with TRBD2. CDR1 is SGDLS and CDR2 is YYNGEE in the germline V gene. V trimming: 0 bases; J trimming: 8 bases; junction bases outside the gene matches: 13. The CDR3 is 17 residues long.

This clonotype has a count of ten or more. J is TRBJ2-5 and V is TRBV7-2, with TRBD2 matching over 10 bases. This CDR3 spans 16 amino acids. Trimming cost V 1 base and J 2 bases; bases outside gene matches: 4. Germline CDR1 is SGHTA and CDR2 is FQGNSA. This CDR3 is CASSLEGLALQETQYF. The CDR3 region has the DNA TGTGCCAGCAGCTTAGAGGGACTAGCGCTACAAGAGACCCAGTACTTC.

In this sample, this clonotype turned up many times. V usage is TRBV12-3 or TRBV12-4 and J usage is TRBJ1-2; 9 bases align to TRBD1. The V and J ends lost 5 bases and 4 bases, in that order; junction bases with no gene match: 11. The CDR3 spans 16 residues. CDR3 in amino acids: CASSTRGTGLVYGYTF. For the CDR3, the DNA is TGTGCCAGCAGTACCCGGGGGACAGGGTTGGTCTATGGCTACACCTTC.

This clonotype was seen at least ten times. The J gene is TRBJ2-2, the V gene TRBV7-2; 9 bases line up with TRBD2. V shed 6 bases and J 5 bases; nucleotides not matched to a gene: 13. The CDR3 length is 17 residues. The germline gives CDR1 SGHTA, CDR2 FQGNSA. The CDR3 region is CASRPTRASGRTGELFF. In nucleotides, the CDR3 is TGTGCCAGCAGACCCACCCGCGCCAGCGGGAGGACCGGGGAGCTGTTTTTT.

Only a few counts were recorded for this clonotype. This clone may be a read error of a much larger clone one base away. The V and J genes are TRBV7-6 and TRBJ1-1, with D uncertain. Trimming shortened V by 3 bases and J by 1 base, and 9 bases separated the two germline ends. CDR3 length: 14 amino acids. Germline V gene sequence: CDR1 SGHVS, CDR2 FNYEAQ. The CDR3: CASSFGETNTEAFF. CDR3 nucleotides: TGTGCCAGCAGCTTTGGAGAGACGAACACTGAAGCTTTCTTT.

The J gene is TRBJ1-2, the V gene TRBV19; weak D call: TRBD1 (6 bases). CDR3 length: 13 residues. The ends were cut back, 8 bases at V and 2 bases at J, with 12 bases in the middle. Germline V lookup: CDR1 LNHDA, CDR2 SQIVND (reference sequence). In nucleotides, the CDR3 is TGTGCCAGTCAAGACAGGCAAAACTATGGCTACACCTTC. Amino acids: CASQDRQNYGYTF. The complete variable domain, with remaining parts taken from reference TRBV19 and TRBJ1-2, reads DGGITQSPKYLFRKEGQNVTLSCEQNLNHDAMYWYRQDPGQGLRLIYYSQIVNDFQKGDIAEGYSVSREKKESFPLTVTSAQKNPTAFYLCASQDRQNYGYTFGSGTRLTVV.

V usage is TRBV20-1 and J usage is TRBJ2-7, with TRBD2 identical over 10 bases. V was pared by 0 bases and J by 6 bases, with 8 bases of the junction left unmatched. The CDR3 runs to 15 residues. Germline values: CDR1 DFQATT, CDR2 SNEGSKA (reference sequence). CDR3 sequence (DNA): TGCAGTGCTAGAGACAGAATAGCGGGAGGTCCCGAGCAGTACTTC. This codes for CSARDRIAGGPEQYF.

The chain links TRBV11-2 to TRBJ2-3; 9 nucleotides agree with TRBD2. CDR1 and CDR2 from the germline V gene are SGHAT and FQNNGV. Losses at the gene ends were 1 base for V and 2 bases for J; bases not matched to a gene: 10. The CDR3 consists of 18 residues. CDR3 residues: CASSLGASGTRNTDTQYF. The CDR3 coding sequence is TGTGCCAGCAGCTTAGGTGCTAGCGGGACTCGAAACACAGATACGCAGTATTTT.

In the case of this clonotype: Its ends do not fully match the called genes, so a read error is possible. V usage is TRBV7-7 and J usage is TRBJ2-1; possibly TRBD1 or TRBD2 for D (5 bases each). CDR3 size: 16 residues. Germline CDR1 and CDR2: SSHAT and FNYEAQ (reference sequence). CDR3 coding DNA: TGTGCTAGCAGCCTTAATCCGGGACGGGGTGAAGGTGAGCAGTTCTTC. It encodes CASSLNPGRGEGEQFF.

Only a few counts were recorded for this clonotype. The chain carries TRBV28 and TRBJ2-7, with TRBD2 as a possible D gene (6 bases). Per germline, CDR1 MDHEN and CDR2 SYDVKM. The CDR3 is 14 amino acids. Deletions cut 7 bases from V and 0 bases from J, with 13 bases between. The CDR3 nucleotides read TGTGCCAGCACGGAGGGTCTAATCTCCTACGAGCAGTACTTC. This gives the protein CASTEGLISYEQYF.